The next 21 T cell receptor beta chains were all read from a single sample in a study of OX40 agonist ivuxolimab in advanced cancers. Sequenced by immunoSEQ multiplex PCR; TCRdb stores in-frame clones only, minus some. The profile shows more than 60,000 clones, 85% of them singletons. Source: CD4+ or CD8+ T cells sorted from blood, taken in a trial of the OX40 agonist ivuxolimab. All receptors come from an adult with an advanced solid tumor such as melanoma, head and neck, liver or kidney cancer.

This clone has just one count. The rearrangement uses TRBV7-2 and TRBJ2-1, with TRBD1 matching over 10 bases. V shed 8 bases, J shed 7 bases, and the junction held 14 bases outside the gene matches. Germline CDR1 reads SGHTA; CDR2 reads FQGNSA. This CDR3 has 16 amino acids. CDR3 nucleotides: TGTGCCAGCGGCGGCGGGACAGGGGATCTTTTTAATGAGCAGTTCTTC. It specifies CASGGGTGDLFNEQFF.

This chain connects TRBV6-1 to TRBJ2-6, with a tentative D call TRBD1 (5 bases). This CDR3 is built from 16 residues. From germline, CDR1 is MNHNS and CDR2 SASEGT. With 4 bases removed from V and 1 base from J, the gap between germline ends came to 11 bases. The CDR3 bases are TGTGCCAGCAGTGCAACCAGGGCGTCTGGGGCCAACGTCCTGACTTTC. This gives the protein CASSATRASGANVLTF.

This clone was counted only a few times. The CDR3 region is CASRRTGETNEQFF. The CDR3 region has the DNA TGTGCCAGCAGGAGGACAGGGGAAACCAATGAGCAGTTCTTC. V is TRBV6-5 and J is TRBJ2-1, with 9 bases identical to TRBD1. Germline-derived CDR1 and CDR2 are MNHEY and SVGAGI. This CDR3 is 14 amino acids long. Losses at the gene ends were 6 bases for V and 6 bases for J; bases not matched to a gene: 6.

The V and J genes are TRBV5-8 and TRBJ2-3; D is perhaps TRBD2 (6 bases). The germline V gene encodes CDR1 SGHTS and CDR2 YDEGEE. This CDR3 is built from 14 residues. V was clipped by 3 bases and J by 1 base, with 9 bases between them. DNA of the CDR3: TGTGCCAGCAGCTCTAGCGTCGGCACAGATACGCAGTATTTT. Translating gives CASSSSVGTDTQYF.

This clone was recorded a few times. The chain joins TRBV5-4 to TRBJ2-1, with 9 nucleotides matching TRBD1. The CDR3 is 13 amino acids. The V gene end was trimmed by 5 bases and the J gene end by 5 bases; junction bases not matched to a gene: 2. Germline V lookup: CDR1 SGHNT, CDR2 YYREEE (reference sequence). CDR3 DNA: TGTGCCAGCAGACAGGGGGCGAACAATGAGCAGTTCTTC. Its translation: CASRQGANNEQFF.

This rearrangement joins TRBV11-2 to TRBJ1-1; the D is unclear. V was pared by 2 bases and J by 2 bases, with 6 bases between. Looked up from germline, CDR1 is SGHAT and CDR2 is FQNNGV. The CDR3 length is 13 residues. CDR3 nucleotide sequence: TGTGCCAGCAGCTTATCTCCTAACACTGAAGCTTTCTTT. Its translation is CASSLSPNTEAFF.

This chain connects TRBV7-9 to TRBJ2-3; 10 bases are a match to TRBD1. Germline loops: CDR1 SEHNR, CDR2 FQNEAQ (reference sequence). With 4 bases clipped from V and 4 bases from J, the junction kept 11 bases outside the gene matches. The CDR3 length is 17 residues. The CDR3 sequence: CASSSPRGDRGSDTQYF. The CDR3 DNA reads as TGTGCCAGCAGCTCCCCCCGAGGGGACAGGGGATCAGATACGCAGTATTTT.

The rearrangement joins TRBV19 to TRBJ2-2; a possible D gene is TRBD2 (6 bases). There are 16 residues in the CDR3. CDR1 and CDR2 from the germline V gene are LNHDA and SQIVND (reference sequence). V was trimmed by 4 bases and J by 0 bases, leaving 12 bases between them. The DNA of the CDR3 is TGTGCCAGTAGTAGGACGGGACTTTCGAACACCGGGGAGCTGTTTTTT. The encoded protein is CASSRTGLSNTGELFF.

This chain links TRBV6-5 with TRBJ2-7, with 7 bases matching TRBD2. Trimming removed 8 bases from V and 5 bases from J; junction bases left unmatched: 9. CDR3 length: 13 amino acids. The germline V gene encodes CDR1 MNHEY and CDR2 SVGAGI. CDR3 nucleotides: TGTGCCAGCGGAGGAAGGGGAGGGCACGAGCAGTACTTC. Residues: CASGGRGGHEQYF.

The J gene is TRBJ1-6, the V gene TRBV23-1; no clear D. TRBV23-1 is an ORF; its function is uncertain. The CDR3 is made up of 14 amino acids. The V end lost 3 bases, the J end lost 8 bases, and 11 bases lay between the germline ends. The CDR3 nucleotides read TGCGCCAGCAGTCACCGTCCTGGGGATTCACCCCTCCACTTT. Protein: CASSHRPGDSPLHF.

This chain links TRBV2 with TRBJ1-5; no firm D call. This CDR3 is 15 amino acids long. Deletions cut 6 bases from V and 1 base from J, with 13 bases between. The V gene's germline CDR1 is SNHLY and CDR2 FYNNEI. The DNA for the CDR3 is TGTGCCAGCAGAAGGAGGGAAGGCAGCAATCAGCCCCAGCATTTT. Protein sequence: CASRRREGSNQPQHF. The variable domain in full, with the rest retrieved from reference TRBV2 and TRBJ1-5, is EPEVTQTPSHQVTQMGQEVILRCVPISNHLYFYWYRQILGQKVEFLVSFYNNEISEKSEIFDDQFSVERPDGSNFTLKIRSTKLEDSAMYFCASRRREGSNQPQHFGDGTRLSIL.

The gene calls are TRBV27 and TRBJ2-7; D is uncertain. The V gene lost 5 bases and the J gene lost 0 bases, with 14 bases spanning the gap. The CDR3 has 15 residues. Germline assignment: CDR1 MNHEY and CDR2 SMNVEV (reference sequence). The DNA of the CDR3 is TGTGCCAGCAGTCGGCGGACGGCGAGCTCCTACGAGCAGTACTTC. As protein: CASSRRTASSYEQYF.

The rearrangement links TRBV9 to TRBJ2-7; 7 bases match TRBD1. The germline gives CDR1 SGDLS, CDR2 YYNGEE. Trimming at V came to 2 bases and at J to 1 base, leaving 6 bases not matched to a gene. The CDR3 totals 15 residues. The CDR3 loop reads CASSVDWDSSYEQYF. CDR3 nucleotide sequence: TGTGCCAGCAGCGTCGATTGGGACAGTTCCTACGAGCAGTACTTC.

The rearrangement joins TRBV28 to TRBJ2-3, with 9 bases aligning to TRBD2. Looked up from germline, CDR1 is MDHEN and CDR2 is SYDVKM. This CDR3 is built from 15 residues. After removal of 3 bases from V and 4 bases from J, the junction contained 5 bases not matched to a gene. The CDR3, as DNA: TGTGCCAGCAGTTTCCCTGGCGGGGGGGCAGATACGCAGTATTTT. It translates to CASSFPGGGADTQYF.

The V gene is TRBV9, the J gene TRBJ2-1; TRBD2 is a possible D gene (6 bases). V was trimmed by 0 bases and J by 7 bases, leaving 17 bases between them. The germline V gene has CDR1 SGDLS and CDR2 YYNGEE. This CDR3 comprises 16 residues. CDR3 amino acids: CASSVAPKAGRNEQFF. CDR3 bases: TGTGCCAGCAGCGTAGCCCCCAAGGCAGGGAGGAATGAGCAGTTCTTC. Supplemented by reference TRBV9 and TRBJ2-1, the full variable domain reads DSGVTQTPKHLITATGQRVTLRCSPRSGDLSVYWYQQSLDQGLQFLIQYYNGEERAKGNILERFSAQQFPDLHSELNLSSLELGDSALYFCASSVAPKAGRNEQFFGPGTRLTVL.

The CDR3 DNA is TGCAGCGTTGATTCCGGGACAGGTAACTACTTC. The encoded protein is CSVDSGTGNYF. This chain uses TRBV29-1 with TRBJ2-5; 8 bases line up with TRBD1. V trimming: 3 bases; J trimming: 14 bases; junction bases outside the gene matches: 8. Germline V gene sequence: CDR1 SQVTM, CDR2 ANQGSEA. The CDR3 covers 11 residues.

The chain is built from TRBV14 and TRBJ2-1; 9 bases agree with TRBD2. V trimming: 3 bases; J trimming: 5 bases; junction bases outside the gene matches: 5. Germline-derived CDR1 and CDR2 are SGHDN and FVKESK. CDR3 length equals 15 residues. CDR3 sequence (DNA): TGTGCCAGCAGCCAGCCGGGACTAGCCGACAATGAGCAGTTCTTC. It is translated as CASSQPGLADNEQFF.

CDR3 loop: CASSSAGGPYEQYF. CDR3 DNA: TGTGCCAGCAGTTCGGCGGGAGGGCCCTACGAGCAGTACTTC. V usage is TRBV27 and J usage is TRBJ2-7; 9 nucleotides match TRBD2. Germline lookup yields CDR1 MNHEY and CDR2 SMNVEV (reference sequence). The CDR3 contains 14 residues. Germline trimming cut 4 bases from V and 2 bases from J; bases unmatched to any gene: 3.

This rearrangement joins TRBV2 to TRBJ2-1; no clear D. Germline V gene lookup returns CDR1 SNHLY and CDR2 FYNNEI. V was shortened by 8 bases and J by 3 bases, with 14 bases between the two germline ends. The CDR3 spans 14 residues. The CDR3 nucleotides read TGTGCCAGCGACGGGTTGGGTGTCTACAATGAGCAGTTCTTC. It translates to CASDGLGVYNEQFF.

As regards this clone: Other DNA sequences in the same sample also yield this CDR3. The rearrangement links TRBV5-4 to TRBJ2-3; unclear D gene. CDR3 length: 13 residues. Germline assignment: CDR1 SGHNT and CDR2 YYREEE (reference sequence). The germline V and J ends were trimmed by 0 bases and 0 bases, with 2 bases remaining between them. CDR3 protein: CASSLGSTDTQYF. The CDR3 nucleotides read TGTGCCAGCAGCTTGGGCAGCACAGATACGCAGTATTTT.

This clone was seen a single time. The chain uses TRBV2 and TRBJ2-7; D not resolved. Trimming cost V 6 bases and J 3 bases, with 12 bases left between them. The CDR3 spans 13 residues. The V gene's germline CDR1 is SNHLY and CDR2 FYNNEI. The CDR3 region has the DNA TGTGCCAGCAGGAAGGAGAGCAACTACGAGCAGTACTTC. This codes for CASRKESNYEQYF. Using reference TRBV2 and TRBJ2-7 for the parts outside the CDR3, the full variable domain is EPEVTQTPSHQVTQMGQEVILRCVPISNHLYFYWYRQILGQKVEFLVSFYNNEISEKSEIFDDQFSVERPDGSNFTLKIRSTKLEDSAMYFCASRKESNYEQYFGPGTRLTVT.